This T cell receptor beta chain was documented in a study of T cell repertoires in cytomegalovirus infection (dated by TCRdb to the late 2010s). Notes on the research overall: The peptide stimulations were aimed at well-studied HLA-B-restricted epitopes as well as recently identified HLA-C-restricted CMV epitopes, whose presentation resists viral immunomodulation. Because public TCR beta signatures pointed to carriage of CMV infection together with the matching HLA type, the HLA type of each donor mattered for the analysis. The full study reports these points: In both this cohort and an independent cohort of 350 or so donors, the cumulative frequency of public TCR beta family members distinguished carriers of CMV infection plus the relevant HLA type. The ex vivo response was dominated by HLA-C-restricted CMV-specific TCR beta clonotypes, which also provided the single most frequent clonotype in two of eight donors.

Instrument on record: Illumina HiSeq 1500. The public reads were reprocessed in TCRdb via fastp at Q25 and MiXCR, keeping in-frame beta chains. One record per CDR3 amino acid sequence lists the most common genes and DNA. The sample has fewer than 650,000 distinct CDR3 sequences on record, around 40% of them singletons. Around 46% of the sample comes from the top ten. In the paper's terms, the treatment or condition label means: in vitro stimulation with specific CMV peptide epitopes to enrich CMV-specific T cells. CDR1 and CDR2 are drawn from the germline V gene: MNHNS, SASEGT. V was cut back by 8 bases and J by 4 bases, leaving a gap of 10 bases between them. The CDR3 starts with the cysteine, ends with the phenylalanine, and has 12 residues. Kept here is only the CDR3 DNA, which spans 36 bases and is read in frame from base 1. For this clonotype: It has no known antigen specificity. Within one base of it there is no much larger clone, and no base qualities were kept.

The source material was cultured PBMCs, sampled from culture after CMV antigen stimulation. The chain uses TRBV6-1 and TRBJ2-3; the D gene is unclear. This TCR was recovered from a human donor in good health (CMV status not recorded). Some clones in this sample may be carry-over from other donors' samples. The nucleotides read TGTGCCAGCTTCCTTCTTCCAGATACGCAGTATTTT. This yields the protein CASFLLPDTQYF.